The 14 T cell receptor beta chains reported below all come from one sample, sequenced in a study of shared clonotypes between healthy human individuals. The table came from immunoSEQ multiplex PCR; TCRdb's copy has only in-frame clones and leaves some out. Of approximately 2.5 million clones in the sample, more than 90% were seen once. Sequenced: naive CD4+ T cells sorted from blood. Specified subset: CD45RA+ positively selected. Receptors originate from a man between 18 and 29 years old in good health.

The chain combines TRBV11-2 with TRBJ1-4; tentatively, D is TRBD1 (5 bases). This CDR3 contains 15 residues. Germline lookup yields CDR1 SGHAT and CDR2 FQNNGV. V lost 3 bases, J lost 7 bases, and 15 bases lay in between. This CDR3 is CASSFARGPAEKLFF. In nucleotides, the CDR3 is TGTGCCAGCAGCTTCGCGCGGGGCCCGGCTGAAAAACTGTTTTTT. Combining the CDR3 with reference TRBV11-2 and TRBJ1-4 gives the whole variable domain EAGVAQSPRYKIIEKRQSVAFWCNPISGHATLYWYQQILGQGPKLLIQFQNNGVVDDSQLPKDRFSAERLKGVDSTLKIQPAKLEDSAVYLCASSFARGPAEKLFFGSGTQLSVL.

This chain connects TRBV2 to TRBJ1-2; 7 positions agree with TRBD1. Trimming removed 6 bases from V and 7 bases from J; junction bases left unmatched: 8. This CDR3 region has 13 residues. Germline assignment: CDR1 SNHLY and CDR2 FYNNEI. The CDR3 is CASRGQSPFGYTF. The CDR3, as DNA: TGTGCCAGCAGGGGACAGTCTCCGTTTGGCTACACCTTC.

This chain uses TRBV30 with TRBJ1-1, with D possibly matching TRBD1 (6 bases). The CDR3 is 15 amino acids. Germline V CDR1 and CDR2: GTSNPN, SVGIG (reference sequence). Between the trimmed V and J ends, which lost 2 bases and 3 bases, there was a span of 16 bases. The CDR3 region is CAWSLTGLRYTEAFF. The CDR3 DNA reads TGTGCCTGGAGTTTAACAGGGCTCCGATACACTGAAGCTTTCTTT.

The chain has TRBV19 and TRBJ2-1; tentatively, D is TRBD1 (6 bases). V was shortened by 9 bases and J by 9 bases, with 21 bases between the two germline ends. The length of the CDR3 is 14 residues. Germline-derived CDR1 and CDR2 are LNHDA and SQIVND (reference sequence). CDR3 nucleotide sequence: TGTGCCAGCCGCCCGGGACACGGATATAGTGAGCAGTTCTTC. Its translation: CASRPGHGYSEQFF.

The chain carries TRBV9 and TRBJ2-3; 11 bases agree with TRBD2. CDR1 and CDR2 (germline): SGDLS, YYNGEE. This CDR3 is built from 14 residues. Germline trimming cut 4 bases from V and 8 bases from J; bases unmatched to any gene: 6. The DNA of the CDR3 is TGTGCCAGCAGCCCCCCCGGGACTAGCGGTACGCAGTATTTT. Encoded protein: CASSPPGTSGTQYF.

The rearrangement joins TRBV5-4 to TRBJ2-7; D may be TRBD2 (5 bases). The CDR3 covers 15 residues. CDR1 and CDR2 from the germline V gene are SGHNT and YYREEE (reference sequence). Between the trimmed V and J ends, which lost 2 bases and 3 bases, there was a span of 15 bases. CDR3 loop: CASSFRTGLNYEQYF. CDR3 in DNA: TGTGCCAGCAGCTTCAGGACGGGATTGAACTACGAGCAGTACTTC.

The gene calls are TRBV11-2 and TRBJ2-3; 12 bases agree with TRBD2. CDR3 length equals 15 residues. J was trimmed by 2 bases and V by 8 bases; bases with no gene match: 5. The germline V gene has CDR1 SGHAT and CDR2 FQNNGV. The CDR3 reads CASLPSGGATDTQYF. The CDR3 DNA sequence: TGTGCCAGCCTACCTAGCGGGGGGGCCACAGATACGCAGTATTTT.

Turning to this clone: This specimen includes other DNA sequences encoding the same CDR3. The chain employs TRBV6-1 and TRBJ2-7; 10 bases agree with TRBD1. The CDR3 covers 14 residues. V lost 1 base and J lost 6; bases outside the gene matches: 3. Germline CDR1 and CDR2: MNHNS and SASEGT. CDR3 region: CASSEGQGAGEQYF. The CDR3 DNA is TGTGCCAGCAGTGAAGGACAGGGGGCAGGCGAGCAGTACTTC.

The gene calls are TRBV29-1 and TRBJ2-1; weak D call: TRBD2 (7 bases). Per germline, CDR1 SQVTM and CDR2 ANQGSEA. This CDR3 is built from 15 residues. V lost 6 bases, J lost 4 bases, and 19 bases lay in between. CDR3 sequence reads: CSVGGREGKYNEQFF. DNA for the CDR3: TGCAGCGTGGGGGGCAGGGAGGGTAAATACAATGAGCAGTTCTTC.

The chain uses TRBV7-2 and TRBJ2-2, with 8 bases that match TRBD1. The CDR3 has 15 amino acids. Germline V CDR1 and CDR2: SGHTA, FQGNSA. J was trimmed by 7 bases and V by 3 bases; bases with no gene match: 7. CDR3 loop: CASSFTGGKVGELFF. The CDR3 region has the DNA TGTGCCAGCAGCTTTACAGGGGGAAAAGTCGGGGAGCTGTTTTTT.

As DNA, the CDR3 is TGTGCCAGCAGCCAGTCGAGGCCTGACACCGGGGAGCTGTTTTTT. This gives the protein CASSQSRPDTGELFF. The chain couples TRBV14 to TRBJ2-2, with no clear D. CDR3 length: 15 amino acids. Germline lookup yields CDR1 SGHDN and CDR2 FVKESK. Trimming shortened V by 3 bases and J by 3 bases, and 11 bases separated the two germline ends. Based on the CDR3 plus reference TRBV14 and TRBJ2-2, the full variable domain is EAGVTQFPSHSVIEKGQTVTLRCDPISGHDNLYWYRRVMGKEIKFLLHFVKESKQDESGMPNNRFLAERTGGTYSTLKVQPAELEDSGVYFCASSQSRPDTGELFFGEGSRLTVL.

Concerning this clone itself: Other DNA sequences in this specimen translate into the identical CDR3. The chain is built from TRBV5-1 and TRBJ2-7; 11 bases fit TRBD2. The J segment lost 3 bases and the V segment lost 0 bases, leaving 2 bases of the junction unmatched. The CDR3 has 15 amino acids. CDR1 is SGHRS and CDR2 is YFSETQ in the germline V gene. The CDR3: CASSLAGTSGYEQYF. In nucleotides, the CDR3 is TGCGCCAGCAGCTTGGCTGGGACTAGCGGCTACGAGCAGTACTTC.

The genes are TRBV19 and TRBJ2-7; D is unclear. This CDR3 region has 13 residues. The germline V gene has CDR1 LNHDA and CDR2 SQIVND (reference sequence). Trimming removed 3 bases at V and 0 bases at J, with 6 bases between. In nucleotides, the CDR3 is TGTGCCAGTAGTATCGGCAACTCCTACGAGCAGTACTTC. As protein: CASSIGNSYEQYF.

V and J are TRBV7-2 and TRBJ2-7; 8 nucleotides align to TRBD2. The CDR3 totals 17 residues. Trimming cost V 1 base and J 3 bases; bases outside gene matches: 11. CDR1 and CDR2 from the germline V gene are SGHTA and FQGNSA. In DNA form, the CDR3 reads TGTGCCAGCAGCTTAGGACAGTCAACTAGCGGATACTACGAGCAGTACTTC. Its protein product is CASSLGQSTSGYYEQYF.